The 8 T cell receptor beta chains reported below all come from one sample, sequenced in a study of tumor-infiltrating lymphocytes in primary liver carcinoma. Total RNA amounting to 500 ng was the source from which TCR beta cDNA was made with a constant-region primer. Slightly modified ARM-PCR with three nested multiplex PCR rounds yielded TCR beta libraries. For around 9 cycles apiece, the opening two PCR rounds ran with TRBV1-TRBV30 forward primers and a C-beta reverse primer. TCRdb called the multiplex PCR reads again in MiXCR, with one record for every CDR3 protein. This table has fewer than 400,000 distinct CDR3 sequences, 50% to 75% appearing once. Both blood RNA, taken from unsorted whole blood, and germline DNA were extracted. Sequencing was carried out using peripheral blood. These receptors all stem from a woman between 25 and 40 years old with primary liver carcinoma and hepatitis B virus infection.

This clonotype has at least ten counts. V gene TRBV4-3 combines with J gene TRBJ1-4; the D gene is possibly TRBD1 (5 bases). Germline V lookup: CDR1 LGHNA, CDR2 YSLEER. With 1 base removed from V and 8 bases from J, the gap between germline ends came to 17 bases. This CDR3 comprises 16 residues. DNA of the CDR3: TGCGCCAGCAGCCAAGCACCGGGCCGGGGGGGAGAAAAACTGTTTTTT. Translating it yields CASSQAPGRGGEKLFF.

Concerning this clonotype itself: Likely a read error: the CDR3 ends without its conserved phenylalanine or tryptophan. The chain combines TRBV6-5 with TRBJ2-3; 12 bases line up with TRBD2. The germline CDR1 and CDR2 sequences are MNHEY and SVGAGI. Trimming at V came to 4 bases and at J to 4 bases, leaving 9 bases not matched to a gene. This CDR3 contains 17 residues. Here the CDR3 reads CASSCRLAGGRADTQYL. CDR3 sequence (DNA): TGTGCCAGCAGTTGCCGGCTAGCGGGAGGGAGGGCAGATACGCAGTATCTT.

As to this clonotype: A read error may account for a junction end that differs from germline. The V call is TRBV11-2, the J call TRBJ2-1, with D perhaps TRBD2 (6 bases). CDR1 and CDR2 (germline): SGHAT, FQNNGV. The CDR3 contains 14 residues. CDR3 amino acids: CASSLGYLGGGQFF. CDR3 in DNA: TGTGCCAGCAGCTTAGGCTATCTGGGAGGTGGGCAGTTCTTT.

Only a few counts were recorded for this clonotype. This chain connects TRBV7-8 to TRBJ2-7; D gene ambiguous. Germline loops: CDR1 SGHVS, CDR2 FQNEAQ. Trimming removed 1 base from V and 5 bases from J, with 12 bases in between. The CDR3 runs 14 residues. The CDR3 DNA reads TGTGCCAGCAGCTTAGGGGCTAGGGTGGACGAGCAGTACTTC. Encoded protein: CASSLGARVDEQYF.

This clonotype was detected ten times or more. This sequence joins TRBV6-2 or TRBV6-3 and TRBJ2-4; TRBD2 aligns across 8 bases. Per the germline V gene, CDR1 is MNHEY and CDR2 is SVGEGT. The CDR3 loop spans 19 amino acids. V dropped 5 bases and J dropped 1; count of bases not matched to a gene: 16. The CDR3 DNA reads TGTGCCAGCAGTCCCACTAGCGGCAACACACGGAACGCCAAAAACATTCAGTACTTC. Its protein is CASSPTSGNTRNAKNIQYF.

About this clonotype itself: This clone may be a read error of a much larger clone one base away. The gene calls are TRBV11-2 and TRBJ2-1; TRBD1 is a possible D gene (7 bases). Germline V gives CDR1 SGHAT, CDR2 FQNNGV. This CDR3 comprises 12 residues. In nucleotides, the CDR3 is TGTACCAGCAACAATCAGGGGGGTGAGCAGTTCTTC. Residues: CTSNNQGGEQFF.

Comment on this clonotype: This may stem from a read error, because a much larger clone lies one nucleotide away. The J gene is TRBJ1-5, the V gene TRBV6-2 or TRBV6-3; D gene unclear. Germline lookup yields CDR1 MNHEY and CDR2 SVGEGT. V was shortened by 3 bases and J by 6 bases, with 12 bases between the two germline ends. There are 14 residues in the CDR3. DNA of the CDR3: TGTGCCAGCAGTTATGGTCGGCGCAGTCAGCCCCAGCATTTT. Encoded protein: CASSYGRRSQPQHF.

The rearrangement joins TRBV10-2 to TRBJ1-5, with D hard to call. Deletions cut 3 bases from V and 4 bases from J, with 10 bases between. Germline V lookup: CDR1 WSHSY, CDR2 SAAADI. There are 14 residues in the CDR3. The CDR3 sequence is CASSDNRLNQPQHF. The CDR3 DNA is TGCGCCAGCAGTGACAACCGGCTAAATCAGCCCCAGCATTTT.